These 27 T cell receptor beta chains share one sample of origin, sequenced in a study of blood T cells in healthy people across ages. A sample-barcoded 5' primer and a J-beta primer mix were used in a second PCR of roughly 7 to 12 cycles. TCRdb itself ran the 5' RACE reads through MiXCR, one entry per CDR3 protein. The sample includes about 1.1 million distinct CDR3 sequences, 35% to 40% of them seen just once. Sequencing input: blood. The receptors originated from a young man in good health.

This clonotype was picked up a small number of times. The chain couples TRBV6-6 to TRBJ1-2, with unresolved D. Germline V gives CDR1 MNHNY, CDR2 SVGAGI (reference sequence). The CDR3 sequence is 14 residues long. V dropped 5 bases and J dropped 0 bases, with 10 bases sitting between them. CDR3 nucleotides: TGTGCCAGCAGTCCCGAAGCAGCTAACTATGGCTACACCTTC. It yields the protein CASSPEAANYGYTF.

Note on this clonotype: One junction end disagrees with the germline gene, perhaps due to a read error. CDR3 region: CVSSLEVFGQETQYF. The DNA for the CDR3 is TGCGTCAGCAGCTTGGAAGTTTTCGGGCAAGAGACCCAGTACTTC. This sequence joins TRBV5-1 and TRBJ2-5; D is ambiguous. From germline, CDR1 is SGHRS and CDR2 YFSETQ. The CDR3 contains 15 residues.

To note about this clonotype: A much more abundant neighbour one base away suggests this may be a read error. The J gene is TRBJ2-5, the V gene TRBV4-1; D not certain. The CDR3 is 13 amino acids. Germline CDR1 is MGHRA and CDR2 is YSYEKL. The germline V and J ends were trimmed by 0 bases and 11 bases, with 13 bases remaining between them. The CDR3 nucleotides read TGCGCCAGCAGCCAAGACATAAACAATGAGCAGTACTTC. Its protein product is CASSQDINNEQYF.

J is TRBJ1-3 and V is TRBV12-3 or TRBV12-4; TRBD1 is a possible D gene (5 bases). The CDR3 sequence is 14 residues long. The V and J ends lost 10 bases and 4 bases respectively, with 17 bases between them. Written as DNA, the CDR3 is TGTGCCAACAGGAAATCAACGGGGGGAAACACCATATATTTT. Residues: CANRKSTGGNTIYF.

This clonotype was detected a few times. V gene TRBV10-3 combines with J gene TRBJ1-5; 7 nucleotides match TRBD1. The CDR3 has 15 amino acids. CDR1 is ENHRY, CDR2 SYGVKD, per germline. With 5 bases clipped from V and 4 bases from J, the junction kept 8 bases outside the gene matches. The CDR3 sequence: CAISPTGETNQPQHF. Written as DNA, the CDR3 is TGTGCCATCAGTCCCACAGGGGAGACAAATCAGCCCCAGCATTTT.

In this sample, this clonotype turned up a few times. This chain uses TRBV7-9 with TRBJ1-2; maybe TRBD1 (5 bases). Between the trimmed V and J ends, which lost 8 bases and 1 base, there was a span of 17 bases. Germline values: CDR1 SEHNR, CDR2 FQNEAQ (reference sequence). The length of the CDR3 is 15 residues. CDR3 sequence: CASGKGGAVNYGYTF. For the CDR3, the DNA is TGTGCCAGCGGAAAAGGCGGGGCGGTTAACTATGGCTACACCTTC.

The chain uses TRBV19 and TRBJ2-5, with D perhaps given as TRBD1 or TRBD2 (5 bases each). The V end lost 5 bases, the J end lost 5 bases, and 15 bases lay between the germline ends. This CDR3 is built from 14 residues. Germline V lookup: CDR1 LNHDA, CDR2 SQIVND (reference sequence). As DNA, the CDR3 is TGTGCCAGTAGTGCGGACTTGTGGGGGGAGACCCAGTACTTC. Residues: CASSADLWGETQYF.

This clonotype was recorded once. The chain couples TRBV27 to TRBJ1-5, with 7 bases fitting TRBD1. Germline V gene data show CDR1 as MNHEY and CDR2 as SMNVEV (reference sequence). The CDR3 contains 15 residues. V shed 5 bases, J shed 6 bases, and the junction held 10 bases outside the gene matches. CDR3: CASSIQGRTSQPQHF. CDR3 in DNA: TGTGCCAGCAGTATACAGGGGAGGACGAGTCAGCCCCAGCATTTT.

The V call is TRBV27, the J call TRBJ2-5, with D possibly being TRBD2 (5 bases). Per germline, CDR1 MNHEY and CDR2 SMNVEV (reference sequence). V was pared by 5 bases and J by 4 bases, with 11 bases between. The CDR3 has 13 amino acids. The DNA for the CDR3 is TGTGCCAGCAGTAGGCGAGGGAGAGAGACCCAGTACTTC. Translation: CASSRRGRETQYF.

Notes on this clonotype: One end of the junction does not line up with germline, which may come from a read error. The CDR3 is CASSLATGNTGELFF. CDR3 bases: TGTGCCAGCAGCTTGGCGACAGGCAACACCGGGGAGCTGTTTTTT. The chain couples TRBV5-1 to TRBJ2-2, with D tentatively TRBD1 (6 bases). Germline-derived CDR1 and CDR2 are SGHRS and YFSETQ. The CDR3 contains 15 residues.

This sequence joins TRBV20-1 and TRBJ2-3; no definite D call. This CDR3 spans 10 amino acids. Trimming shortened V by 6 bases and J by 6 bases, and 7 bases separated the two germline ends. The V gene's germline CDR1 is DFQATT and CDR2 SNEGSKA (reference sequence). Here the CDR3 reads CSAQGDTQYF. The CDR3 nucleotides read TGCAGTGCCCAAGGTGATACGCAGTATTTT.

In its sample, this clonotype was seen a few times. The chain is built from TRBV4-2 and TRBJ2-1, with TRBD2 identical over 10 bases. Germline trimming cut 4 bases from V and 0 bases from J; bases unmatched to any gene: 6. This CDR3 contains 17 residues. Germline assignment: CDR1 LGHNA and CDR2 YNFKEQ. The CDR3 protein is CASSPLASGSSYNEQFF. CDR3 sequence (DNA): TGTGCCAGCAGCCCCCTGGCTAGCGGGAGCTCCTACAATGAGCAGTTCTTC.

The chain joins TRBV29-1 to TRBJ2-1; no firm D call. Judging by the DNA end, TRBJ2-7 fits better; the J call may be wrong. Per germline, CDR1 SQVTM and CDR2 ANQGSEA. This CDR3 comprises 12 residues. The CDR3 DNA follows: TGCAGCGTTGTACCCATATACAATGAGCAGTACTTC. Protein: CSVVPIYNEQYF.

In this sample, this clonotype turned up a few times. The chain couples TRBV7-9 to TRBJ1-5, with 7 bases aligning to TRBD1. The germline V gene encodes CDR1 SEHNR and CDR2 FQNEAQ (reference sequence). This CDR3 region has 14 residues. Germline trimming cut 8 bases from V and 0 bases from J; bases unmatched to any gene: 4. CDR3 in DNA: TGTGCCAGCTGGGACAGCAGTAGCAATCAGCCCCAGCATTTT. Its translation: CASWDSSSNQPQHF.

The V call is TRBV20-1, the J call TRBJ1-5; no clear D. Looked up from germline, CDR1 is DFQATT and CDR2 is SNEGSKA (reference sequence). The CDR3 totals 14 residues. The V end lost 6 bases, the J end lost 1 base, and 13 bases lay between the germline ends. CDR3 DNA sequence: TGCAGTGCCCATTCTAGGGCGAGCAATCAGCCCCAGCATTTT. Its protein product is CSAHSRASNQPQHF.

This chain joins TRBV20-1 and TRBJ1-5; TRBD1 might be the D (6 bases). CDR3 size: 16 residues. Per the germline V gene, CDR1 is DFQATT and CDR2 is SNEGSKA (reference sequence). V lost 4 bases and J 5 bases, leaving 21 bases between the germline ends. As DNA, the CDR3 is TGCAGTGCTAAGCGGCAGGGGATAGGGAGCGATCAGCCCCAGCATTTT. This gives the protein CSAKRQGIGSDQPQHF.

The rearrangement joins TRBV30 to TRBJ2-7; D remains unclear. Germline assignment: CDR1 GTSNPN and CDR2 SVGIG (reference sequence). The length of the CDR3 is 11 residues. Trimming removed 3 bases at V and 2 bases at J, with 5 bases between. The DNA for the CDR3 is TGTGCCTGGAGCGCCACCTACGAGCAGTACTTC. It codes for CAWSATYEQYF.

This clonotype was counted only a few times. V gene TRBV29-1 combines with J gene TRBJ2-3; 10 nucleotides line up with TRBD1. Germline trimming cut 2 bases from V and 4 bases from J; bases unmatched to any gene: 18. Germline V gene sequence: CDR1 SQVTM, CDR2 ANQGSEA. The CDR3 sequence is 19 residues long. CDR3 sequence reads: CSVELSVWFGDRGADTQYF. CDR3 in DNA: TGCAGCGTTGAACTTAGTGTTTGGTTCGGGGACAGGGGAGCAGATACGCAGTATTTT.

The chain has TRBV20-1 and TRBJ1-4; D remains ambiguous. Trimming took 4 bases from V and 4 from J, leaving 10 bases between them. Germline-derived CDR1 and CDR2 are DFQATT and SNEGSKA (reference sequence). The CDR3 is 13 residues long. Here the CDR3 reads CSAIGPFNEKLFF. The CDR3 nucleotides read TGCAGTGCTATTGGGCCCTTTAATGAAAAACTGTTTTTT.

The CDR3 loop is CASGKGQKNTGELFF. The CDR3 coding sequence is TGTGCCAGCGGGAAAGGACAGAAAAACACCGGGGAGCTGTTTTTT. The chain has TRBV6-6 and TRBJ2-2; possibly TRBD1 for D (6 bases). The V and J ends lost 8 bases and 2 bases respectively, with 15 bases between them. The germline gives CDR1 MNHNY, CDR2 SVGAGI (reference sequence). This CDR3 comprises 15 residues.

This clonotype was seen at least ten times. This rearrangement joins TRBV4-3 to TRBJ2-1; TRBD1 aligns across 10 bases. With 5 bases clipped from V and 3 bases from J, the junction kept 4 bases outside the gene matches. The length of the CDR3 is 15 residues. Per the germline V gene, CDR1 is LGHNA and CDR2 is YSLEER. For the CDR3, the DNA is TGCGCCAGCAGCTCCGGGACAGGGGTCTACAATGAGCAGTTCTTC. It codes for CASSSGTGVYNEQFF.

The gene calls are TRBV12-3 or TRBV12-4 and TRBJ2-1, with 8 bases lining up with TRBD1. The V gene end was trimmed by 6 bases and the J gene end by 4 bases; junction bases not matched to a gene: 11. CDR3 length: 16 residues. The CDR3: CASSAPGTGDYNEQFF. The CDR3, as DNA: TGTGCCAGCAGCGCCCCCGGGACAGGAGATTACAATGAGCAGTTCTTC.

This clonotype turned up a few times. CDR3 DNA: TGTGCCAGCAGCGTAGATGGGACAGGGGGCAATGAGCAGTTCTTC. Translating gives CASSVDGTGGNEQFF. The chain is built from TRBV9 and TRBJ2-1; TRBD1 aligns across 11 bases. This CDR3 is built from 15 residues. Looked up from germline, CDR1 is SGDLS and CDR2 is YYNGEE. Germline trimming cut 0 bases from V and 6 bases from J; bases unmatched to any gene: 2.

This clonotype was seen only a few times. The rearrangement links TRBV20-1 to TRBJ1-2; D might be TRBD1 (6 bases). The CDR3 spans 16 residues. V was trimmed by 1 base and J by 0 bases, leaving 15 bases between them. CDR1 is DFQATT and CDR2 is SNEGSKA in the germline V gene (reference sequence). CDR3 sequence (DNA): TGCAGTGCTAGAGTCGGGGGGCGTACCTCTAACTATGGCTACACCTTC. It encodes CSARVGGRTSNYGYTF.

Concerning this clonotype itself: One base away lies a much larger clone, so this may be a sequencing read error. The V gene is TRBV5-1, the J gene TRBJ2-7, with D maybe TRBD2 (6 bases). The CDR3 runs to 16 residues. Trimming removed 4 bases from V and 7 bases from J, with 24 bases in between. The germline CDR1 and CDR2 sequences are SGHRS and YFSETQ. CDR3 DNA: TGCGCCAGCAGCCCCAGTTTCCGGGACTTAAACAATGAGCAGTACTTC. This codes for CASSPSFRDLNNEQYF.

The rearrangement uses TRBV20-1 and TRBJ2-5, with D unresolved. V was trimmed by 4 bases and J by 2 bases, leaving 8 bases between them. Germline loops: CDR1 DFQATT, CDR2 SNEGSKA (reference sequence). The CDR3 loop spans 12 amino acids. The CDR3: CSANRRQETQYF. The CDR3 nucleotides are TGCAGTGCTAACCGTAGGCAAGAGACCCAGTACTTC.

V gene TRBV24-1 combines with J gene TRBJ2-3; 10 bases are shared with TRBD2. CDR1 is KGHDR and CDR2 is SFDVKD in the germline V gene. V lost 3 bases and J lost 4; bases outside the gene matches: 3. There are 15 residues in the CDR3. CDR3 residues: CATSDSGGASDTQYF. The DNA of the CDR3 is TGTGCCACCAGTGATAGCGGGGGGGCTTCAGATACGCAGTATTTT.